This T cell receptor beta chain was obtained from a study of T cell responses to AZD1222 COVID-19 vaccine. Second-dose schedules of about 4 or about 12 weeks were combined. In regard to this clone: Its target is unknown.

Trimming cost V 3 bases and J 4 bases; bases outside gene matches: 6. The length of the CDR3 is 15 residues. The V gene's germline CDR1 is LNHDA and CDR2 SQIVND (reference sequence). The assay was immunoSEQ multiplex PCR, and TCRdb's table has in-frame clones only and misses some. The repertoire has around 80,000 clones, 70% to 90% of them found once; the top ten carry more than 9%. Points from the study as a whole: Samples come after the peak T cell response, not at day 14. There were mostly white British donors and more females than males, and clonal diversity was possibly underestimated.

Sequencing was performed on peripheral blood, taken 28 days after the second AZD1222 dose. This TCR was recovered from an adult who received the AZD1222 COVID-19 vaccine. The chain recombines TRBV19 with TRBJ2-3; 8 positions match TRBD1. The CDR3 reads CASSIRTGSPDTQYF. The CDR3 DNA is TGTGCCAGTAGTATCAGGACAGGGTCCCCAGATACGCAGTATTTT. The full variable domain, in which reference TRBV19 and TRBJ2-3 provide the parts outside the CDR3, is DGGITQSPKYLFRKEGQNVTLSCEQNLNHDAMYWYRQDPGQGLRLIYYSQIVNDFQKGDIAEGYSVSREKKESFPLTVTSAQKNPTAFYLCASSIRTGSPDTQYFGPGTRLTVL.